This entry is about one TCR beta chain. No antigen is known for it. The data were taken from a study of response to subunit inactivated influenza vaccine. Study-wide points: A suggestion made by the authors is that each seasonal influenza vaccination recruits few new T cells.

In TCRdb, the RT-PCR reads were re-called with MiXCR into one record per CDR3 protein. The top ten clones hold 1.5% to 2% of a sample with hundreds of thousands of distinct CDR3 sequences, roughly 27% of them seen once. V shed 1 base and J shed 2 bases, with 15 bases lying between them. Germline V lookup: CDR1 LGHDT, CDR2 YNNKEL (reference sequence). This CDR3 comprises 16 residues. This chain connects TRBV3-1 to TRBJ2-7; D not resolved. This clonotype originated in a man in his fifties or sixties who received an inactivated influenza vaccine. The specimen comprised CD4+ T cells sorted from PBMCs, sampled more than 4 days after vaccination. This CDR3 is CASSQALTAVPYEQYF. The CDR3 DNA is TGTGCCAGCAGCCAAGCACTCACGGCAGTCCCCTACGAGCAGTACTTC.